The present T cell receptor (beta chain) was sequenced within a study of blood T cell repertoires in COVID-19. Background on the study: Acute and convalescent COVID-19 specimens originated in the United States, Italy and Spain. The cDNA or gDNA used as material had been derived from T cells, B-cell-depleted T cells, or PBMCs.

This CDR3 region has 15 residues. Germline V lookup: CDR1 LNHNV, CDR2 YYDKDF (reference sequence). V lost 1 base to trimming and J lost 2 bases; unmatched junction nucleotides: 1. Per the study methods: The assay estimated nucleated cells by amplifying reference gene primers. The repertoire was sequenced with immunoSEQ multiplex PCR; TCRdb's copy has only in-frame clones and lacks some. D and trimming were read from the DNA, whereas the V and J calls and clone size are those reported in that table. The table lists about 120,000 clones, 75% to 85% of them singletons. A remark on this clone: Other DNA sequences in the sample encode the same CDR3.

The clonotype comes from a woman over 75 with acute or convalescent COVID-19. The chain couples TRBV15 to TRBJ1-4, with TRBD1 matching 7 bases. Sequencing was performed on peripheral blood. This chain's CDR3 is CATSRVGQTNEKLFF. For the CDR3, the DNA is TGTGCCACCAGCAGAGTGGGACAGACTAATGAAAAACTGTTTTTT.